This T cell receptor beta chain was identified in a study of blood T cell repertoires in COVID-19. In this sample, this clone turned up once. From germline, CDR1 is LGHNA and CDR2 YNFKEQ. J was trimmed by 2 bases and V by 4 bases; bases with no gene match: 5. CDR3 length equals 14 residues. The method was immunoSEQ multiplex PCR; TCRdb's version includes in-frame clones alone and lacks a portion of them. The table lists more than 200,000 clones, about 85% of them singletons. This sequence was found in a young man who had recovered from COVID-19. Sequencing was performed on PBMCs or T cells enriched from blood (not recorded which). The chain employs TRBV4-2 and TRBJ2-7; 7 bases are shared with TRBD1. CDR3 DNA sequence: TGTGCCAGCAGCCTCCGACAGGGAACCTACGAGCAGTACTTC. It specifies CASSLRQGTYEQYF.